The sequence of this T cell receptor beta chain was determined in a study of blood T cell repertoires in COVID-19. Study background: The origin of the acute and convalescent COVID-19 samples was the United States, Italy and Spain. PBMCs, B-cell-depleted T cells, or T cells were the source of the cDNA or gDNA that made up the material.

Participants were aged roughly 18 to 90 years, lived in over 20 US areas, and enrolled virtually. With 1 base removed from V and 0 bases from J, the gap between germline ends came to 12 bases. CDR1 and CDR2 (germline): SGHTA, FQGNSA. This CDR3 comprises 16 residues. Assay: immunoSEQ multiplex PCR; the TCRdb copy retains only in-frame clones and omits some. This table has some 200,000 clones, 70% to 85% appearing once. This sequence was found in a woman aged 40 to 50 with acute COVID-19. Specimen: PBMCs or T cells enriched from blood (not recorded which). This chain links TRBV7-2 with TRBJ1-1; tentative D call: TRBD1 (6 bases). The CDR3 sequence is CASSLEQGRVNTEAFF. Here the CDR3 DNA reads TGTGCCAGCAGCTTAGAACAGGGTAGAGTGAACACTGAAGCTTTCTTT.